The sample holds many counts of the clone carrying this T cell receptor beta chain. This CDR3 has 14 residues. Trimming pared 3 bases from V and 3 bases from J, leaving 11 bases between. Germline V gives CDR1 ENHRY, CDR2 SYGVKD. The data originate from a study of T-cell reconstitution after alpha-beta-depleted transplantation in children. TCRbeta library preparation incorporated unique molecular identifiers. TCRdb reanalysed the PCR reads using MiXCR and keeps one entry per CDR3 protein. This sample has roughly 220,000 distinct CDR3 sequences; about 11% occur once, and the top ten carry approximately 2.4%.

This receptor was identified in a human donor who donated a stem cell graft to a child with acute lymphoblastic leukemia. The chain joins TRBV10-3 to TRBJ1-1; D not resolved. The material sequenced was PBMCs from the stem cell graft donor, taken from the stem cell graft. The CDR3 region has the DNA TGTGCCATCAGTGACCCTCCTAAGGACACTGAAGCTTTCTTT. Its protein product is CAISDPPKDTEAFF.